The clone carrying this T cell receptor beta chain has more than one count but fewer than ten. The data were obtained in a study of blood T cell repertoires in COVID-19. Only in-frame clones appear in the TCRdb table, and some are missing; sequencing was by immunoSEQ multiplex PCR. The sample holds over 35,000 clones; 70% to 90% are singletons and the top ten take approximately 9.1%. Germline values: CDR1 GTSNPN, CDR2 SVGIG (reference sequence). This CDR3 is built from 12 residues. V was cut by 4 bases and J by 3 bases, with 6 bases left in between. This clonotype was obtained from a human donor in a cohort sampled during active COVID-19. The V and J genes are TRBV30 and TRBJ2-2; no clear D gene. Sequencing was performed on peripheral blood. CDR3 in DNA: TGTGCCTGGATTCGGGACACCGGGGAGCTGTTTTTT. Translation: CAWIRDTGELFF. Complete variable domain (other parts from reference TRBV30 and TRBJ2-2): SQTIHQWPATLVQPVGSPLSLECTVEGTSNPNLYWYRQAAGRGLQLLFYSVGIGQISSEVPQNLSASRPQDRQFILSSKKLLLSDSGFYLCAWIRDTGELFFGEGSRLTVL.